This TCR beta chain was recovered during a study of OX40 agonist ivuxolimab in advanced cancers. Overall study: Intravenous ivuxolimab at 0.01 to 10 mg/kg was given to patients every 2 weeks. Age averaged 60 years (range about 20 to 79), and 82.7% were male.

Only in-frame clones appear in the TCRdb table, and some are missing; sequencing was by immunoSEQ multiplex PCR. The sample yields fewer than 100,000 clones, roughly 80% seen once. In the case of this clone: Antigen specificity is unknown.

Study-wide results and limits: There was clonal expansion of CD4+ and CD8+ blood T cells by week 6 at 0.1 to 3.0 mg/kg.

V lost 1 base and J lost 5; bases outside the gene matches: 6. The germline V gene encodes CDR1 SGDLS and CDR2 YYNGEE. The CDR3 length is 16 residues. The sequenced sample was CD4+ or CD8+ T cells sorted from blood, obtained in a trial of the OX40 agonist ivuxolimab. The receptor was derived from an adult with an advanced solid tumor such as melanoma, head and neck, liver or kidney cancer. V gene TRBV9 combines with J gene TRBJ1-1, with TRBD1 matching over 12 bases. This CDR3 is CASSVRGDRGRTEAFF. The CDR3 nucleotides are TGTGCCAGCAGCGTAAGGGGGGACAGGGGGCGAACTGAAGCTTTCTTT. The whole variable domain, filled in from reference TRBV9 and TRBJ1-1, reads DSGVTQTPKHLITATGQRVTLRCSPRSGDLSVYWYQQSLDQGLQFLIQYYNGEERAKGNILERFSAQQFPDLHSELNLSSLELGDSALYFCASSVRGDRGRTEAFFGQGTRLTVV.